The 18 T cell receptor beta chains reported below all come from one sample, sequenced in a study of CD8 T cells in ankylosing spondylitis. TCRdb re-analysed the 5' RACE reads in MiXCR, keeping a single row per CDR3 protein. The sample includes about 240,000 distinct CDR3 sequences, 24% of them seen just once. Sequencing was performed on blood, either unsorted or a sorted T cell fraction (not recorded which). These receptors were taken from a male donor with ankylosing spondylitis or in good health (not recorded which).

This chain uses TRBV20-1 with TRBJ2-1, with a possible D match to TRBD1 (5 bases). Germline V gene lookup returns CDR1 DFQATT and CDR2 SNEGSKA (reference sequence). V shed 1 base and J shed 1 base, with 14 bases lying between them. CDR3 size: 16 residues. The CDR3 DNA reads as TGCAGTGCTAGAGCCGCAGGGTCCAAATCCTACAATGAGCAGTTCTTC. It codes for CSARAAGSKSYNEQFF.

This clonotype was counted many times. The CDR3 DNA reads as TGCAGCGTTGTCGGTAGCGGGGCCCTCACAGATACGCAGTATTTT. Its translation: CSVVGSGALTDTQYF. This chain links TRBV29-1 with TRBJ2-3; 8 bases align to TRBD2. From germline, CDR1 is SQVTM and CDR2 ANQGSEA. The J segment lost 2 bases and the V segment lost 4 bases, leaving 8 bases of the junction unmatched. This CDR3 is built from 15 residues.

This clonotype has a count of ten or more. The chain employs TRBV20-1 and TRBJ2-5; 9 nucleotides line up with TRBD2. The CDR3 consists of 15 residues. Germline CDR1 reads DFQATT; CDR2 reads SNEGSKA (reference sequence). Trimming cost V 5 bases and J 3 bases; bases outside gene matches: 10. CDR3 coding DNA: TGCAGTGCTTGGGCGGGAGGGATCGCGAAAGAGACCCAGTACTTC. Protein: CSAWAGGIAKETQYF.

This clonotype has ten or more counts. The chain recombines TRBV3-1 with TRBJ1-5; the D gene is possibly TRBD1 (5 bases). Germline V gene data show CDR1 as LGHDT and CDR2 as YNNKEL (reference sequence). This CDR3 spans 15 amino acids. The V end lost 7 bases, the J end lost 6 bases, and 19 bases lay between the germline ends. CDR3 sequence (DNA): TGTGCCAGCATTGCAGAGGGTACAGGAGGTCAGCCCCAGCATTTT. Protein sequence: CASIAEGTGGQPQHF.

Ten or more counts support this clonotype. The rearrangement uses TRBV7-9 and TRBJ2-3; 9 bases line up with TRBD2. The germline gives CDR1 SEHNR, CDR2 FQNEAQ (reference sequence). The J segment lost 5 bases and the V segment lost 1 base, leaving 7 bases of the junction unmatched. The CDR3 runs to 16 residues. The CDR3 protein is CASSLGSAGGLDTQYF. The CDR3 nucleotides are TGTGCCAGCAGCTTAGGGTCGGCGGGGGGGCTAGATACGCAGTATTTT.

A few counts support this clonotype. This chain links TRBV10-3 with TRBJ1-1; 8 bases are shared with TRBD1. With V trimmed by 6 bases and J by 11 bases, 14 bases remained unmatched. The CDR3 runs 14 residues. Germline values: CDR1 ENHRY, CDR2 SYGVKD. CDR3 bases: TGTGCCATCAGGGAATCCCAATCGACAGGGGAGGCTTTCTTT. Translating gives CAIRESQSTGEAFF.

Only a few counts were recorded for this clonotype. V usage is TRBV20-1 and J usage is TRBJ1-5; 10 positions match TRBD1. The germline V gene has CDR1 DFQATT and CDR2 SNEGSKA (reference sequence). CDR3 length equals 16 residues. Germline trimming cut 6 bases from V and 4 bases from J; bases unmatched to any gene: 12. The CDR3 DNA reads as TGCAGTGCGCGCATTCCGGGACAGGGGATTAATCAGCCCCAGCATTTT. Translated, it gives CSARIPGQGINQPQHF.

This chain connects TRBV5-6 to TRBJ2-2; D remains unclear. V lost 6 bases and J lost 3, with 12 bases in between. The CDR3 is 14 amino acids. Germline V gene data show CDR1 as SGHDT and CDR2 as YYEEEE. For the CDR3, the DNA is TGTGCCAGCACCATCAGGTCGGACACCGGGGAGCTGTTTTTT. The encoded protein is CASTIRSDTGELFF. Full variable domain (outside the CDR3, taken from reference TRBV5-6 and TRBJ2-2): DAGVTQSPTHLIKTRGQQVTLRCSPKSGHDTVSWYQQALGQGPQFIFQYYEEEERQRGNFPDRFSGHQFPNYSSELNVNALLLGDSALYLCASTIRSDTGELFFGEGSRLTVL.

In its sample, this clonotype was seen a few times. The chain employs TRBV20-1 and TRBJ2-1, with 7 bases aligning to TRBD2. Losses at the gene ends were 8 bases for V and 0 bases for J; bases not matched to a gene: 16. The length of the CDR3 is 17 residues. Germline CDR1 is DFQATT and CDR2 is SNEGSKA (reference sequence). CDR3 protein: CSPKGTKNPSSYNEQFF. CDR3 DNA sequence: TGCAGTCCCAAAGGGACTAAAAACCCCAGCTCCTACAATGAGCAGTTCTTC.

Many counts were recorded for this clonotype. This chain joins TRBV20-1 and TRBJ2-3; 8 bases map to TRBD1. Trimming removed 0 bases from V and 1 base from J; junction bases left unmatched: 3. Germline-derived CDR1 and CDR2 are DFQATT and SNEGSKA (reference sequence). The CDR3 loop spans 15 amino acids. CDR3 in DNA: TGCAGTGCTAGAGATGCGGGACAGGGCACAGATACGCAGTATTTT. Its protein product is CSARDAGQGTDTQYF.

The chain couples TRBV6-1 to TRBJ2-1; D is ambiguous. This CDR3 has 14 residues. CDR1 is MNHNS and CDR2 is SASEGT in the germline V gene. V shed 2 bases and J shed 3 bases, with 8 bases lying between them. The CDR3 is CASSESFLYNEQFF. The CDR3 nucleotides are TGTGCCAGCAGTGAATCCTTCCTCTACAATGAGCAGTTCTTC.

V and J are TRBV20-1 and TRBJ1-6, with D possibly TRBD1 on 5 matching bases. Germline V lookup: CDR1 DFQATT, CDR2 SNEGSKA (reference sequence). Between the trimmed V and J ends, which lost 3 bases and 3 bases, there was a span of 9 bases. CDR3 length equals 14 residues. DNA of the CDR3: TGCAGTGCTAGTTCTGACAGCTATAATTCACCCCTCCACTTT. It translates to CSASSDSYNSPLHF.

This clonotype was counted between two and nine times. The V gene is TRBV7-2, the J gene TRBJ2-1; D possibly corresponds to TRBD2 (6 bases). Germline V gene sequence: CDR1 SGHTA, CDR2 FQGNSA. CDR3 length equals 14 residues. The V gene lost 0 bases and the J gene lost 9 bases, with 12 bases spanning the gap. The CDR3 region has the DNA TGTGCCAGCAGCTTAGCGGGGAGGTGGGGTGAGCAGTTCTTC. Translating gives CASSLAGRWGEQFF.

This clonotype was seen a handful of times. The CDR3 sequence is CSAIAGVGYEQYF. The CDR3 DNA sequence: TGCAGTGCTATTGCGGGGGTGGGGTACGAGCAGTACTTC. The chain combines TRBV20-1 with TRBJ2-7; TRBD2 matches 7 bases. Germline lookup yields CDR1 DFQATT and CDR2 SNEGSKA (reference sequence). The V gene end was trimmed by 4 bases and the J gene end by 4 bases; junction bases not matched to a gene: 7. The CDR3 runs 13 residues.

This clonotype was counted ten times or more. This CDR3 is CSVGGQVEQFF. The CDR3 bases are TGCAGCGTCGGAGGGCAGGTTGAGCAGTTCTTC. The chain is built from TRBV29-1 and TRBJ2-1; a weak D match, TRBD2 (6 bases). Deletions cut 6 bases from V and 9 bases from J, with 12 bases between. Germline V lookup: CDR1 SQVTM, CDR2 ANQGSEA. This CDR3 is built from 11 residues.

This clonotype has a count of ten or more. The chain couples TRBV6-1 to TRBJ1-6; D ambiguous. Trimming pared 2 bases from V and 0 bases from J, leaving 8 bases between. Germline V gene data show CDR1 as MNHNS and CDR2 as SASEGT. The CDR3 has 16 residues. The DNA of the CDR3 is TGTGCCAGCAGTGAACACGCCAGCTCCTATAATTCACCCCTCCACTTT. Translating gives CASSEHASSYNSPLHF.

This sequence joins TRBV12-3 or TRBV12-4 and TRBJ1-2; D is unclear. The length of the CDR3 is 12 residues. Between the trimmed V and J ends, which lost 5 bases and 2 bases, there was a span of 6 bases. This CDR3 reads CASSRANYGYTF. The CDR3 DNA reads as TGTGCCAGCAGTCGCGCGAACTATGGCTACACCTTC.

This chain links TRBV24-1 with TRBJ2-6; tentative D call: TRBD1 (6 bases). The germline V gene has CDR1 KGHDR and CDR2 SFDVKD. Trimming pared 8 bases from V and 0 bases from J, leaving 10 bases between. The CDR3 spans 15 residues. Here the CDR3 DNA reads TGTGCCACCAACCGAGGGGGCTCTGGGGCCAACGTCCTGACTTTC. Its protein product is CATNRGGSGANVLTF.